The 23 T cell receptor beta chains reported below all come from one sample, sequenced in a study of blood T cell repertoires in COVID-19. Clones were read by immunoSEQ multiplex PCR, and TCRdb kept only the in-frame ones, dropping some. Counted here are about 230,000 clones, about 87% occurring once; the ten biggest clones make up 2% to 3%. The sample comprised peripheral blood. All receptors come from a man aged 25 to 40 with COVID-19, enrolled during active disease.

The chain recombines TRBV19 with TRBJ2-7, with 7 bases aligning to TRBD1. The CDR3 is 14 residues long. Trimming cost V 5 bases and J 0 bases; bases outside gene matches: 4. Germline V gives CDR1 LNHDA, CDR2 SQIVND (reference sequence). This CDR3 reads CASSPRDSSYEQYF. CDR3 nucleotides: TGTGCCAGTAGTCCCAGGGACAGCTCCTACGAGCAGTACTTC.

The chain links TRBV9 to TRBJ2-3, with TRBD2 identical over 10 bases. The junction had 5 bases not matched to a gene; V was cut back by 3 bases and J by 4 bases. CDR1 is SGDLS and CDR2 is YYNGEE in the germline V gene. This CDR3 has 15 amino acids. Here the CDR3 reads CASSAAGGVADTQYF. The CDR3 DNA sequence: TGTGCCAGCAGCGCAGCGGGGGGGGTCGCAGATACGCAGTATTTT.

J is TRBJ2-2 and V is TRBV6-6; D possibly corresponds to TRBD1 (5 bases). This CDR3 has 14 residues. V was trimmed by 0 bases and J by 5 bases, leaving 7 bases between them. The germline gives CDR1 MNHNY, CDR2 SVGAGI (reference sequence). The CDR3 loop reads CASSYSGLTGELFF. CDR3 nucleotides: TGTGCCAGCAGTTACTCGGGGCTTACCGGGGAGCTGTTTTTT.

The chain uses TRBV10-3 and TRBJ2-7, with D unresolved. Germline V gives CDR1 ENHRY, CDR2 SYGVKD. The CDR3 sequence is 13 residues long. Trimming shortened V by 4 bases and J by 1 base, and 8 bases separated the two germline ends. The CDR3 nucleotides are TGTGCCATCAGTGTGGCAGGATCCTACGAGCAGTACTTC. Residues: CAISVAGSYEQYF.

This chain links TRBV29-1 with TRBJ2-1, with 10 positions matching TRBD2. The CDR3 spans 15 residues. Germline CDR1 reads SQVTM; CDR2 reads ANQGSEA. V gave up 2 bases and J gave up 11 bases; unmatched junction bases: 12. The CDR3 DNA reads as TGCAGCGTTGAACCGCGAGCGGGAGGGACTTTCCAGCAGTTCTTC. This translates into CSVEPRAGGTFQQFF.

V usage is TRBV7-2 and J usage is TRBJ1-2; no reliable D call. The V end lost 1 base, the J end lost 2 bases, and 5 bases lay between the germline ends. Germline loops: CDR1 SGHTA, CDR2 FQGNSA. The CDR3 is 13 residues long. This CDR3 is CASSLDGNYGYTF. The CDR3 DNA reads as TGTGCCAGCAGCTTAGACGGGAACTATGGCTACACCTTC.

CDR3 loop: CASSQEGWRTEAFF. The DNA of the CDR3 is TGTGCCAGCAGCCAAGAAGGGTGGAGGACTGAAGCTTTCTTT. J is TRBJ1-1 and V is TRBV3-1 (or the pseudogene TRBV3-2); the D is unclear. Germline-derived CDR1 and CDR2 are LGHDT and YNNKEL (reference sequence). Trimming left V 0 bases short and J 5 bases short, with 10 bases between. This CDR3 is built from 14 residues.

The rearrangement joins TRBV9 to TRBJ1-3; D call uncertain. The CDR3 covers 17 residues. V lost 2 bases to trimming and J lost 1 base, with 16 bases between them. CDR1 and CDR2 from the germline V gene are SGDLS and YYNGEE. CDR3 nucleotide sequence: TGTGCCAGCAGCGTTTCTACGAGGATGGAGTCTGGAAACACCATATATTTT. It codes for CASSVSTRMESGNTIYF. Drawing the rest from reference TRBV9 and TRBJ1-3, the complete variable domain is DSGVTQTPKHLITATGQRVTLRCSPRSGDLSVYWYQQSLDQGLQFLIQYYNGEERAKGNILERFSAQQFPDLHSELNLSSLELGDSALYFCASSVSTRMESGNTIYFGEGSWLTVV.

The CDR3 sequence: CASSLGNHYGYTF. In nucleotides, the CDR3 is TGTGCCAGCAGTTTGGGCAATCACTATGGCTACACCTTC. The chain couples TRBV12-3 or TRBV12-4 to TRBJ1-2, with no clear D. The V end was cut by 3 bases, the J end by 3 bases, with 8 bases between. The CDR3 runs to 13 residues.

The CDR3 sequence: CASSPGGGPHGYTF. The CDR3, as DNA: TGTGCCAGCTCACCCGGCGGGGGGCCACATGGCTACACCTTC. The chain links TRBV28 to TRBJ1-2; D is perhaps TRBD1 (6 bases). The CDR3 is 14 amino acids. V gave up 8 bases and J gave up 6 bases, with 19 bases separating them. In germline, CDR1 is MDHEN, CDR2 SYDVKM.

The chain uses TRBV5-1 and TRBJ1-2, with D unclear. The CDR3 has 12 residues. The germline gives CDR1 SGHRS, CDR2 YFSETQ. V was cut by 5 bases and J by 5 bases, with 10 bases left in between. The CDR3: CASSLSGYGYTF. CDR3 coding DNA: TGCGCCAGCAGTTTGTCGGGATATGGCTACACCTTC.

The genes are TRBV5-4 and TRBJ2-1; 8 nucleotides match TRBD2. Germline loops: CDR1 SGHNT, CDR2 YYREEE (reference sequence). The CDR3 spans 16 residues. Unmatched junction bases numbered 12, after V lost 4 bases and J lost 6 bases. For the CDR3, the DNA is TGTGCCAGCAGCAAACAACTAGCGGTAGGGATCAATGAGCAGTTCTTC. Amino acids: CASSKQLAVGINEQFF. The full variable domain, in which reference TRBV5-4 and TRBJ2-1 provide the parts outside the CDR3, is ETGVTQSPTHLIKTRGQQVTLRCSSQSGHNTVSWYQQALGQGPQFIFQYYREEENGRGNFPPRFSGLQFPNYSSELNVNALELDDSALYLCASSKQLAVGINEQFFGPGTRLTVL.

The V and J genes are TRBV25-1 and TRBJ1-1; 11 bases agree with TRBD1. CDR3 size: 16 residues. V lost 3 bases to trimming and J lost 1 base; unmatched junction nucleotides: 4. The germline V gene encodes CDR1 MGHDK and CDR2 SYGVNS. The CDR3 region has the DNA TGTGCCAGCAGTGACCGGACAGGGGGCGAGAACACTGAAGCTTTCTTT. Encoded protein: CASSDRTGGENTEAFF.

The chain joins TRBV18 to TRBJ2-1, with D tentatively TRBD1 (6 bases). There are 14 residues in the CDR3. V dropped 8 bases and J dropped 4 bases, with 15 bases sitting between them. Looked up from germline, CDR1 is KGHSH and CDR2 is LQKENI. This chain's CDR3 is CASAYGGHYNEQFF. The DNA for the CDR3 is TGTGCCAGCGCATATGGGGGACATTACAATGAGCAGTTCTTC.

The gene calls are TRBV7-9 and TRBJ2-1; 7 bases align to TRBD2. CDR3 length equals 15 residues. Per germline, CDR1 SEHNR and CDR2 FQNEAQ (reference sequence). Trimming removed 6 bases from V and 8 bases from J; junction bases left unmatched: 13. CDR3: CASRHPGLSRDEQFF. The CDR3 coding sequence is TGTGCCAGCAGACACCCGGGACTAAGTCGGGATGAGCAGTTCTTC.

This clone was counted once. The rearrangement links TRBV2 to TRBJ2-2, with TRBD2 identical over 7 bases. The V gene end was trimmed by 3 bases and the J gene end by 0 bases; junction bases not matched to a gene: 4. Germline V gives CDR1 SNHLY, CDR2 FYNNEI. The CDR3 is 16 residues long. CDR3 protein: CASSEGGAPNTGELFF. In nucleotides, the CDR3 is TGTGCCAGCAGTGAGGGAGGGGCCCCGAACACCGGGGAGCTGTTTTTT.

This chain links TRBV19 with TRBJ1-5; TRBD1 is a possible D gene (6 bases). This CDR3 is built from 16 residues. V shed 3 bases and J shed 0 bases, with 12 bases lying between them. Germline loops: CDR1 LNHDA, CDR2 SQIVND (reference sequence). The chain's CDR3 is CASSMMGARSNQPQHF. CDR3 nucleotide sequence: TGTGCCAGTAGTATGATGGGGGCGCGTAGCAATCAGCCCCAGCATTTT.

V gene TRBV7-2 combines with J gene TRBJ2-7; D may be TRBD2 (6 bases). Germline CDR1 is SGHTA and CDR2 is FQGNSA. Trimming removed 3 bases from V and 0 bases from J, with 15 bases in between. This CDR3 has 16 amino acids. The CDR3 sequence: CASSLVPPGLSYEQYF. The CDR3 DNA follows: TGTGCCAGCAGCTTGGTACCCCCGGGACTCTCCTACGAGCAGTACTTC.

Written as DNA, the CDR3 is TGTGCCAGCAGTTTCCAGGGACAGCTCTATGGCTACACCTTC. Translated, it gives CASSFQGQLYGYTF. The rearrangement links TRBV27 to TRBJ1-2; 7 bases map to TRBD1. The CDR3 contains 14 residues. In germline, CDR1 is MNHEY, CDR2 SMNVEV (reference sequence). The junction had 5 bases not matched to a gene; V was cut back by 3 bases and J by 4 bases.

This chain connects TRBV7-2 to TRBJ1-2, with TRBD1 matching over 9 bases. The CDR3 totals 15 residues. V gave up 5 bases and J gave up 4 bases; unmatched junction bases: 8. The V gene's germline CDR1 is SGHTA and CDR2 FQGNSA. CDR3 nucleotides: TGTGCCAGCAGCAACGGACAGGGGAGGACCTATGGCTACACCTTC. This encodes CASSNGQGRTYGYTF. The entire variable domain, with the rest obtained from reference TRBV7-2 and TRBJ1-2, is as follows: GAGVSQSPSNKVTEKGKDVELRCDPISGHTALYWYRQSLGQGLEFLIYFQGNSAPDKSGLPSDRFSAERTGGSVSTLTIQRTQQEDSAVYLCASSNGQGRTYGYTFGSGTRLTVV.

V is TRBV19 and J is TRBJ2-7, with D possibly being TRBD1 (7 bases). The CDR3 length is 15 residues. CDR1 LNHDA and CDR2 SQIVND come from the germline V gene (reference sequence). V was cut by 5 bases and J by 2 bases, with 16 bases left in between. The CDR3 nucleotides are TGTGCCAGTAGTTCCCGGCGGGACAGCACCTACGAGCAGTACTTC. Its translation is CASSSRRDSTYEQYF.

The J gene is TRBJ2-3, the V gene TRBV6-5, with 9 positions matching TRBD1. Germline V CDR1 and CDR2: MNHEY, SVGAGI. Trimming cost V 2 bases and J 4 bases; bases outside gene matches: 4. This CDR3 comprises 15 residues. This CDR3 reads CASSYEGQGADTQYF. For the CDR3, the DNA is TGTGCCAGCAGTTACGAGGGACAGGGAGCAGATACGCAGTATTTT.

This clone appeared a few times. The CDR3: CASRSEGVGTEAFF. The CDR3 region has the DNA TGTGCCAGCAGATCTGAGGGGGTGGGTACTGAAGCTTTCTTT. The chain recombines TRBV6-6 with TRBJ1-1; D is perhaps TRBD1 (6 bases). The V gene's germline CDR1 is MNHNY and CDR2 SVGAGI (reference sequence). V was shortened by 6 bases and J by 5 bases, with 16 bases between the two germline ends. CDR3 length: 14 residues.